This TCR beta chain was documented in a study of CD8 T cells in ankylosing spondylitis. Findings and caveats of the study: Previously reported in reactive arthritis synovial fluid and blood were some of the motif variants. Characteristic of ankylosing spondylitis blood, it appeared, was a TCR beta motif comprising several highly homologous variants. There was reportedly significant enrichment of clones that were disease-linked in matched ankylosing spondylitis synovial fluid.

Details on this clonotype: Its specificity is unknown.

V gave up 0 bases and J gave up 5 bases, with 16 bases separating them. CDR1 is DFQATT, CDR2 SNEGSKA, per germline (reference sequence). CDR3 length: 15 residues. Library preparation for TCR beta used quantitative 5'-RACE with molecular barcodes. TCRdb ran MiXCR on the 5' RACE reads and lists one entry per CDR3 protein. This sample has approximately 290,000 distinct CDR3 sequences, with roughly 20% found just once. Sequencing was carried out using blood, either unsorted or a sorted T cell fraction (not recorded which). The chain links TRBV20-1 to TRBJ2-5; TRBD2 is a possible D gene (6 bases). The TCR was taken from a female donor with ankylosing spondylitis or in good health (not recorded which). CDR3 coding DNA: TGCAGTGCTAGAGATCCGGCGGGATCAGGGGAGACCCAGTACTTC. Its translation is CSARDPAGSGETQYF.